This is a list of T cell receptor beta chains from one sample in a study of T cells in Graves' hyperthyroidism and ophthalmopathy. TCRdb re-analysed the multiplex PCR reads in MiXCR, keeping a single row per CDR3 protein. The data show approximately 610,000 distinct CDR3 sequences, roughly 15% seen once. The sample taken for sequencing was blood. The source is a woman in her thirties or forties with Graves' ophthalmopathy. The conserved cysteine and the conserved F or W are not part of the CDR3 here.

V,J,CDR3
TRBV6-5,TRBJ1-1,ASSSPTMNTEAF
TRBV19,TRBJ2-7,ASSMGSSYEQY
TRBV28,TRBJ2-7,ASTNYRYEQY
TRBV7-8,TRBJ1-6,ASSRPNSPLH
TRBV3-1,TRBJ2-7,ASSQRYISYEQY
TRBV18,TRBJ1-2,ASSLNPGTAGSGPLS
TRBV4-2,TRBJ1-3,ASSHDSLSGGNTIY
TRBV3-1,TRBJ1-5,ASSQECGGGCNQPQH
TRBV2,TRBJ1-1,ASSPRRENTEAF
TRBV12-3/TRBV12-4,TRBJ2-2,ASSFSLSFRSGYTGELF
TRBV19,TRBJ2-2,ASSAFGVDTGELF
TRBV7-8,TRBJ1-3,ASSLQDPLSGNTIY
TRBV7-9,TRBJ2-2,ANDREEGGELF
TRBV28,TRBJ2-7,ASTPRGRNSYEQY
TRBV19,TRBJ2-7,ASSPGQGSPVPYEQY
TRBV20-1,TRBJ2-7,SAAGGRNEQY
TRBV12-3/TRBV12-4,TRBJ2-2,ASRSMETGELF
TRBV11-2,TRBJ2-7,ASSRSSGMAYEQY
TRBV12-3/TRBV12-4,TRBJ2-1,ASSYRDSTYNEQF
TRBV12-3/TRBV12-4,TRBJ2-7,ASRATSGSSYEQY
TRBV20-1,TRBJ1-5,SATPARGGNQPQH
TRBV7-8,TRBJ2-2,ASSWTSGTLAGELF
TRBV29-1,TRBJ1-1,SVSRLLNTEAF
TRBV12-3/TRBV12-4,TRBJ2-3,ASSLGVATDTQY
TRBV12-3/TRBV12-4,TRBJ2-7,ASSKLRAYEQY
TRBV28,TRBJ1-5,ASSPDQLQPQH
TRBV7-2,TRBJ2-7,ASSLGGVQSYEQY
TRBV12-5,TRBJ2-7,ASETGTGGDEQY
TRBV19,TRBJ2-7,ASSPPGLPYEQY
TRBV30,TRBJ2-5,AWSIESRETPY
TRBV6-4,TRBJ2-7,ASSEEESSYEQY
TRBV6-1,TRBJ2-7,ASILDTSTYEQY
TRBV24-1,TRBJ2-7,AAGDGSYEQY
TRBV28,TRBJ2-7,ASRSGTSAY
TRBV20-1,TRBJ2-5,SATTPQETQY
TRBV15,TRBJ2-4,ATSRDRGYLAKNIQY
TRBV5-6,TRBJ1-2,ASSLVGSENYGYT
TRBV4-1,TRBJ2-7,ASSHGQPRTGVAYEQY
TRBV20-1,TRBJ1-1,SASEDGDEAF
TRBV6-2/TRBV6-3,TRBJ2-7,ASSASRDSAEQY
TRBV19,TRBJ2-7,ASSIDITWDEQY
TRBV4-2,TRBJ2-7,ASSLESGRAYYEQY
TRBV20-1,TRBJ2-7,SARGLGVYEQY
TRBV4-2,TRBJ2-2,ASSPASASTGELF
TRBV11-2,TRBJ2-1,ASSLHRGYNEQF
TRBV6-5,TRBJ1-5,ASSWSSNQPQH
TRBV24-1,TRBJ1-2,ATSDFPPLWTDAGYGYT
TRBV6-2/TRBV6-3,TRBJ2-7,ASTAGEGAGEQY
TRBV6-5,TRBJ1-2,ASSYRLGINYGYT
TRBV6-5,TRBJ2-2,ASSYSVPNTGELF
TRBV18,TRBJ2-4,ASSPLAGILAKNIQY
TRBV11-2,TRBJ2-7,ASSLISLPGYEQY
TRBV12-3/TRBV12-4,TRBJ2-5,ASSLSWETQY
TRBV6-2/TRBV6-3,TRBJ1-6,ASSYSSSGAINSPLH
TRBV12-3/TRBV12-4,TRBJ2-7,ASRGSGTSYEQY
TRBV11-3,TRBJ2-7,ASSFGGMRSYEQY
TRBV30,TRBJ1-1,AWSAGGTEAF